The following is a T cell receptor beta chain sequence with its context. Germline CDR1 and CDR2: LNHNV and YYDKDF (reference sequence). Trimming took 4 bases from V and 4 from J; bases not matched to a gene: 7. CDR3 size: 16 residues. This record belongs to a study of T cell changes during pregnancy in multiple sclerosis. Libraries were prepared by immunoSEQ multiplex PCR; TCRdb keeps only in-frame clonotypes and omits some of them. The table has 75,000 to 95,000 clones, approximately 89% seen once. The J gene is TRBJ2-3, the V gene TRBV15; the match to TRBD2 covers 11 bases. This material consisted of peripheral blood, taken in the first trimester of pregnancy. The origin of this receptor is a female donor in good health, enrolled as a control in a pregnancy study. The CDR3, as DNA: TGTGCCACCAGCATTAGCGGGGGGGCCTGGGCAGATACGCAGTATTTT. This encodes CATSISGGAWADTQYF.